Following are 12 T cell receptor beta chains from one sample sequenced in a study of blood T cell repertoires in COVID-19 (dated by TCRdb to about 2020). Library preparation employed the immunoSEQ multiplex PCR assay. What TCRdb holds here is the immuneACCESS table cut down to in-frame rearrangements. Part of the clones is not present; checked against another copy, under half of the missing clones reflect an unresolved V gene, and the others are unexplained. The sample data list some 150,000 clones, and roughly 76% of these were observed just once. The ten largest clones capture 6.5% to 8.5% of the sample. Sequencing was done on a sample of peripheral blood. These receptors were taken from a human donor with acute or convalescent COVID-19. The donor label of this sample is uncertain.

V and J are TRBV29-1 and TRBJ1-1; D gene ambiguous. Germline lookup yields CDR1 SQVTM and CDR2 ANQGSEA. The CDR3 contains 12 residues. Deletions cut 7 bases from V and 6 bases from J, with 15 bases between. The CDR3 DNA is TGCAGCGCCCCGTACCGGGGAGCTGAAGCTTTCTTT. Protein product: CSAPYRGAEAFF. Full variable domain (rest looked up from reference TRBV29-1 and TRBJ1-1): SAVISQKPSRDICQRGTSLTIQCQVDSQVTMMFWYRQQPGQSLTLIATANQGSEATYESGFVIDKFPISRPNLTFSTLTVSNMSPEDSSIYLCSAPYRGAEAFFGQGTRLTVV.

The CDR3 loop reads CASSVGTSGRPGAQYF. The CDR3 nucleotides are TGTGCCAGCAGCGTCGGGACTAGCGGGCGACCCGGGGCCCAGTACTTC. J is TRBJ2-5 and V is TRBV9; the match to TRBD2 covers 12 bases. Germline V gene sequence: CDR1 SGDLS, CDR2 YYNGEE. Trimming cost V 2 bases and J 9 bases; bases outside gene matches: 11. CDR3 size: 16 residues.

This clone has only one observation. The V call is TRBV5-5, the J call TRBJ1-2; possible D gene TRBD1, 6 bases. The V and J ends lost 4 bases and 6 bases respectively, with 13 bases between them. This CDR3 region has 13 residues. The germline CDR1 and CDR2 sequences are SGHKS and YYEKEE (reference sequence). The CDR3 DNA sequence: TGTGCCAGCAGCCCGGGAAGGGACAATGGCTACACCTTC. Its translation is CASSPGRDNGYTF. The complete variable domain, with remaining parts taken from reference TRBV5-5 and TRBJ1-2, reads DAGVTQSPTHLIKTRGQQVTLRCSPISGHKSVSWYQQVLGQGPQFIFQYYEKEERGRGNFPDRFSARQFPNYSSELNVNALLLGDSALYLCASSPGRDNGYTFGSGTRLTVV.

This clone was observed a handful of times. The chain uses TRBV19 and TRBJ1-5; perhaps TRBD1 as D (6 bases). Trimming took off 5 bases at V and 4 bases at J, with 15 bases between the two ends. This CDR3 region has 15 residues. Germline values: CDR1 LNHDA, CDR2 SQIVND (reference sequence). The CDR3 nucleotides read TGTGCCAGTAGTCTCCACGGCAGGGGAAATCAGCCCCAGCATTTT. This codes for CASSLHGRGNQPQHF.

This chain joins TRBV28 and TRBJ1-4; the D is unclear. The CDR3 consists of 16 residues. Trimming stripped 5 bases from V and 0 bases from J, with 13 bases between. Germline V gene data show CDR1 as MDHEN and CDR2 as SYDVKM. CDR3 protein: CASSPMGDATNEKLFF. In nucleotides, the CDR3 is TGTGCCAGCAGTCCCATGGGAGACGCAACTAATGAAAAACTGTTTTTT.

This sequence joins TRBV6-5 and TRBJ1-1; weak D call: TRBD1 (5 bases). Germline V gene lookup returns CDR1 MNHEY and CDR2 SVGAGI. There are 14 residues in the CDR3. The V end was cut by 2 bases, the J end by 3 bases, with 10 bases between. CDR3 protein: CASSYRGWYTEAFF. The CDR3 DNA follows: TGTGCCAGCAGTTACAGGGGTTGGTACACTGAAGCTTTCTTT.

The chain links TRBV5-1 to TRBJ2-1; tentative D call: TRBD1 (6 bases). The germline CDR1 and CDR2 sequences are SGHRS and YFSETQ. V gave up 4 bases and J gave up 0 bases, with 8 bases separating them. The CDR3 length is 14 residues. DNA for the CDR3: TGCGCCAGCAGCGAGGGGGTCTCCTACAATGAGCAGTTCTTC. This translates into CASSEGVSYNEQFF.

CDR3 coding DNA: TGTGCCAGTAGTGTCTTCCTTGTGGATACGCAGTATTTT. It yields the protein CASSVFLVDTQYF. The V gene is TRBV19, the J gene TRBJ2-3; D is ambiguous. Germline assignment: CDR1 LNHDA and CDR2 SQIVND (reference sequence). The CDR3 is 13 residues long. Between the trimmed V and J ends, which lost 5 bases and 6 bases, there was a span of 12 bases. Looking up the rest from reference TRBV19 and TRBJ2-3 gives the full variable domain: DGGITQSPKYLFRKEGQNVTLSCEQNLNHDAMYWYRQDPGQGLRLIYYSQIVNDFQKGDIAEGYSVSREKKESFPLTVTSAQKNPTAFYLCASSVFLVDTQYFGPGTRLTVL.

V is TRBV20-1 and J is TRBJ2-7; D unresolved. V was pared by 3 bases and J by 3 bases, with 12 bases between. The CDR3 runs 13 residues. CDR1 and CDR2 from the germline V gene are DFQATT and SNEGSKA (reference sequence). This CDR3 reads CSASHSNGYEQYF. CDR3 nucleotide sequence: TGCAGTGCTAGTCATAGTAATGGCTACGAGCAGTACTTC.

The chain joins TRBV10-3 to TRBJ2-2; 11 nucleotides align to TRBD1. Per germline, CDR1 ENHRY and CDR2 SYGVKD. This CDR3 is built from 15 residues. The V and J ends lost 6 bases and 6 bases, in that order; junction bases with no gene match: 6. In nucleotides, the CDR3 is TGTGCCATCAGCCCGGGACAGGGGGTTCCCGGGGAGCTGTTTTTT. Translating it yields CAISPGQGVPGELFF.

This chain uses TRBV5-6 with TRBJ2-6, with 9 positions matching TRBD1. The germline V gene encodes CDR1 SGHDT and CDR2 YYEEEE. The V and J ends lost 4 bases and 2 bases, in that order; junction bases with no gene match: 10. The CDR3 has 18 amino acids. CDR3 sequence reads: CASSPVPGQGAGANVLTF. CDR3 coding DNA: TGTGCCAGCAGCCCGGTCCCGGGACAGGGAGCTGGGGCCAACGTCCTGACTTTC.

The CDR3 loop is CATTTTPGQRNTEAFF. CDR3 in DNA: TGTGCCACCACCACAACCCCGGGACAAAGGAACACTGAAGCTTTCTTT. V is TRBV19 and J is TRBJ1-1, with D tentatively TRBD1 (6 bases). V was trimmed by 10 bases and J by 1 base, leaving 22 bases between them. The germline CDR1 and CDR2 sequences are LNHDA and SQIVND (reference sequence). This CDR3 region has 16 residues.